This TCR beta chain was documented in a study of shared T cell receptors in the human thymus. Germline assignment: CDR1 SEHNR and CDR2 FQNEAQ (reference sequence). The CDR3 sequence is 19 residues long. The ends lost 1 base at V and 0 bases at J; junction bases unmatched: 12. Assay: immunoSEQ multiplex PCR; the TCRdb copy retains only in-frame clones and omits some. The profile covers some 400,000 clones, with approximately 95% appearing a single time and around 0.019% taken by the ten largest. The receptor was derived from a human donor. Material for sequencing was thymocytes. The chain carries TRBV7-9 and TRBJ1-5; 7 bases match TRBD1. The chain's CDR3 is CASSLDRGMRLNSNQPQHF. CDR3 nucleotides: TGTGCCAGCAGCTTAGACAGGGGAATGAGGCTCAATAGCAATCAGCCCCAGCATTTT.